The clone carrying this TCR beta chain was seen a few times. The antigen is undetermined. Germline-derived CDR1 and CDR2 are SGHTA and FQGNSA. This CDR3 spans 13 amino acids. V gave up 6 bases and J gave up 5 bases, with 13 bases separating them. The data originate from a study of blood T cells in healthy people across ages. Overall study findings and caveats: Roughly linear declines in TCR beta diversity per million T cells occurred with age. Naive T cell percentage by flow cytometry tracked strongly with beta diversity. Naive CD4+ cells and diversity were both higher in long-lived donors than in aged donors.

Together with a sample-barcoded 5' primer, a J-beta primer mix was included in a second PCR lasting about 7 to 12 cycles. TCRdb analysed the 5' RACE reads with MiXCR anew, one entry per CDR3 protein. The sample has hundreds of thousands of distinct CDR3 sequences, around a quarter seen once. The same specimen was also included in a second study, on T cells of mothers and their children. That paper adds: Once extracted, all RNA went into cDNA synthesis at approximately 1.5 ug per 15 ul.

Material for sequencing was blood. The clonotype was recovered from a boy aged 5 to 17 in good health. The rearrangement joins TRBV7-2 to TRBJ2-5, with D unresolved. The CDR3 spells CASRPQAMETQYF. CDR3 nucleotide sequence: TGTGCCAGCAGACCCCAAGCGATGGAGACCCAGTACTTC.